Listed below are T cell receptor beta chains from one sample, sequenced in a study of pediatric ulcerative colitis. Clones were sequenced by immunoSEQ multiplex PCR, and TCRdb holds only the in-frame ones, with some missing. The table has roughly 64,000 clones, 86% seen once. The specimen was blood. The receptors stem from a boy aged 5 to 17 with severe ulcerative colitis. CDR3s include the opening cysteine and the closing phenylalanine or tryptophan. D genes are given only for firm matches. Only part of the rows carry a size: once, few, many, or a class if the clone is expanded.

TRBV5-8	TRBJ2-1	15	NA	NA	TGTGCCAGCAGCTTGATCACGGCTTGGGACAATGAGCAGTTCTTC	CASSLITAWDNEQFF
TRBV4-1	TRBJ2-7	16	NA	once	TGCGCCAGCAGCCAAGGGAATGGCAGGAGCTCCTACGAGCAGTACTTC	CASSQGNGRSSYEQYF
TRBV15	TRBJ1-4	15	NA	NA	TGTGCCACCAGCACAGCAGTAACAGCTAATGAAAAACTGTTTTTT	CATSTAVTANEKLFF
TRBV19	TRBJ1-3	15	TRBD1	NA	TGTGCCAGTAGTATGGGGACAGGTCCAGGGAACACCATATATTTT	CASSMGTGPGNTIYF
TRBV4-1	TRBJ2-7	17	NA	NA	TGCGCCAGCAGCCAAGGGGCCCGGGACCAGGGGTTGGAGGAGCAGTACTTC	CASSQGARDQGLEEQYF
TRBV13	TRBJ2-7	17	TRBD2	NA	TGTGCCAGCAGCTTTAGAGATTTTAGCGGGACGGGGTACGAGCAGTACTTC	CASSFRDFSGTGYEQYF
TRBV6-1	TRBJ2-2	13	NA	NA	TGTGCCAGCATTCCACAGGGAGCCGGGGAGCTGTTTTTT	CASIPQGAGELFF
TRBV21-1	TRBJ1-2	13	NA	NA	TGTGCCAGCAGCAAACAGGGGCGAAATGGCTACACCTTC	CASSKQGRNGYTF
TRBV4-1	TRBJ2-2	15	NA	NA	TGCGCCAGCAGCCAACTTTTCGGGAACACCGGGGAGCTGTTTTTT	CASSQLFGNTGELFF
TRBV5-6	TRBJ2-3	12	NA	NA	TGTGCCAGCAGCTCCCTGGCGGATACGCAGTATTTT	CASSSLADTQYF
TRBV18	TRBJ2-4	20	TRBD2	once	TGTGCCAGCTCACCGGGACTGGTGGCGGGAGGACCCCTAGCCAAAAACATTCAGTACTTC	CASSPGLVAGGPLAKNIQYF
TRBV5-6	TRBJ2-5	11	NA	NA	TGTGCCAGCAGCCTAGAAGAGACCCAGTACTTC	CASSLEETQYF
TRBV7-9	TRBJ1-1	17	NA	NA	TGTGCCAGCAGCTACAAGGAGGGTCCTAGGGGAATCACTGAAGCTTTCTTT	CASSYKEGPRGITEAFF
TRBV2	TRBJ1-2	15	TRBD1	NA	TGTGCCAGCAGTCGGGCAACAGGGGTCGACTATGGCTACACCTTC	CASSRATGVDYGYTF